The rows below give T cell receptor beta chains drawn from one sample of a study of T cell clones after liver transplantation. The method was immunoSEQ multiplex PCR; TCRdb's version includes in-frame clones alone and lacks a portion of them. This sample has 85,000 to 130,000 clones; more than 75% occur once, and the top ten carry about 1%. The sample in question was CD4+ T cells from blood, obtained before liver transplant. These receptors all come from a human donor who received a liver transplant. CDR3s include the opening cysteine and the closing phenylalanine or tryptophan. The D gene is left open where the match is weak. Clone size is given for some rows only: seen once, a few or many times, or a class if the clone is expanded.

v_gene	j_gene	d_gene	abundance	CDR3nt	CDR3aa
TRBV2	TRBJ1-5	TRBD1	NA	TGTGCCAGCAGTAAACAGGGGAATAGCAATCAGCCCCAGCATTTT	CASSKQGNSNQPQHF
TRBV29-1	TRBJ2-7	NA	NA	TGCAGCGTTGCCATAGCGGTTTCCTCCTACGAGCAGTACTTC	CSVAIAVSSYEQYF
TRBV5-1	TRBJ2-5	NA	NA	TGCGCCAGCAGCTTGATGGGTGGGGCCTGGGGTCGTCAAGAGACCCAGTACTTC	CASSLMGGAWGRQETQYF
TRBV7-2	TRBJ2-7	NA	NA	TGTGCCAGCAGCACCACCCCCGGGCCCTACGAGCAGTACTTC	CASSTTPGPYEQYF
TRBV7-3	TRBJ2-2	NA	once	TGTGCCAGCAGCTTAACTGCCGGGGAGCTGTTTTTT	CASSLTAGELFF
TRBV15	TRBJ2-6	NA	NA	TGTGCCACCAGCAGACAAAGCTCTGGGGCCAACGTCCTGACTTTC	CATSRQSSGANVLTF
TRBV5-4	TRBJ2-7	NA	NA	TGTGCCAGCAGCTTAAGGGCCGGGGGGCCCTACGAGCAGTACTTC	CASSLRAGGPYEQYF
TRBV6-4	TRBJ1-5	TRBD1	NA	TGTGCCAGCAGTGACCGGACAGGGCACAATCAGCCCCAGCATTTT	CASSDRTGHNQPQHF
TRBV7-6	TRBJ1-1	NA	NA	TGTGCCAGCAGCCCTGTAAGGGGAGATGAGAACACTGAAGCTTTCTTT	CASSPVRGDENTEAFF
TRBV6-5	TRBJ2-7	NA	NA	TGTGCCAGCAGCTATATGACAGGAGGCGAGCAGTACTTC	CASSYMTGGEQYF
TRBV30	TRBJ2-1	NA	NA	TGTGCCTGGAGTGTTTCGACTTCGAACAATGAGCAGTTCTTC	CAWSVSTSNNEQFF
TRBV7-2	TRBJ1-4	NA	NA	TGTGCCAGCAGCTTAGACGGGGTAGTGAGTGAAAAACTGTTTTTT	CASSLDGVVSEKLFF
TRBV6-1	TRBJ1-6	NA	few	TGTGCCAGCAGTGAGGGACAAAATTCACCCCTCCACTTT	CASSEGQNSPLHF
TRBV4-3	TRBJ1-5	NA	NA	TGCGCCAGCAGCCAAGTAAACGGAGACAATCAGCCCCAGCATTTT	CASSQVNGDNQPQHF
TRBV5-1	TRBJ2-1	TRBD2	NA	TGCGCCAGCAGACCGAGCGGGGTCACCTACAATGAGCAGTTCTTC	CASRPSGVTYNEQFF
TRBV11-1	TRBJ2-7	NA	NA	TGTGCCAGCAGCTTCTGGGCAGGTGACGAAGAGCAGTACTTC	CASSFWAGDEEQYF
TRBV7-2	TRBJ1-6	NA	NA	TGTGCCAGCAGCTTCGCATCAGGGAGCTCCTATAATTCACCCCTCCACTTT	CASSFASGSSYNSPLHF
TRBV6-1	TRBJ1-1	NA	NA	TGTGCCAGCAGTCAAGTTAAAAGTTACAGGGTCGGATTT	CASSQVKSYRVGF
TRBV11-3	TRBJ2-1	NA	NA	TGTGCCAGCAGCTTAGGGGCAGACAATGAGCAGTTCTTC	CASSLGADNEQFF
TRBV18	TRBJ2-2	NA	NA	TGTGCCAGCTCACCACGGACAGACACCGGGGAGCTGTTTTTT	CASSPRTDTGELFF